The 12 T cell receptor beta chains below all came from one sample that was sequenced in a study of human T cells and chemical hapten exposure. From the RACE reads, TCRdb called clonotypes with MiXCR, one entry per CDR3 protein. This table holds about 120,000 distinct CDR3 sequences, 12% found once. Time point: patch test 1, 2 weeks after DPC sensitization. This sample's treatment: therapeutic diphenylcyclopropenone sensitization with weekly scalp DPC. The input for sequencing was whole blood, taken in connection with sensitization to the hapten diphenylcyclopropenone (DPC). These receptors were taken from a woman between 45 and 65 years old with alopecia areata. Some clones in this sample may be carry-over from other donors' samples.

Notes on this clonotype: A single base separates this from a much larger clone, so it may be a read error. The CDR3 here is CASSLDRADMQYF. For the CDR3, the DNA is TGCGCCAGCAGCTTGGACAGGGCAGATATGCAGTATTTT. The V call is TRBV5-1, the J call TRBJ2-3, with D perhaps matching TRBD1 (6 bases). CDR1 SGHRS and CDR2 YFSETQ come from the germline V gene. CDR3 length: 13 residues.

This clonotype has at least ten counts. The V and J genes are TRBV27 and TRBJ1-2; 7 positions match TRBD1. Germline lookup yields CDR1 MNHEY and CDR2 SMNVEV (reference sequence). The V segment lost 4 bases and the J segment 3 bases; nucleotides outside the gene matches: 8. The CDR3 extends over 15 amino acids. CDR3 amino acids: CASSSGQTGDYGYTF. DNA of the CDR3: TGTGCCAGCAGTTCCGGTCAAACAGGGGACTATGGCTACACCTTC.

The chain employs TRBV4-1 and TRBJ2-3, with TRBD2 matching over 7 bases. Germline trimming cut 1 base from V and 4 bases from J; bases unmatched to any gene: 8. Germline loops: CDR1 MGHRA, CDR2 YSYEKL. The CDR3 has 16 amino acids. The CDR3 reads CASSQVWGREADTQYF. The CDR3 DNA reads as TGCGCCAGCAGCCAAGTATGGGGGAGGGAGGCAGATACGCAGTATTTT.

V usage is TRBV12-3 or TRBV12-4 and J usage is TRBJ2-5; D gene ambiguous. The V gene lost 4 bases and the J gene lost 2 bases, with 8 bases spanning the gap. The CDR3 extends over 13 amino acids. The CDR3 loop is CASSYRDQETQYF. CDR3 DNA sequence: TGTGCCAGCAGTTATCGCGATCAAGAGACCCAGTACTTC.

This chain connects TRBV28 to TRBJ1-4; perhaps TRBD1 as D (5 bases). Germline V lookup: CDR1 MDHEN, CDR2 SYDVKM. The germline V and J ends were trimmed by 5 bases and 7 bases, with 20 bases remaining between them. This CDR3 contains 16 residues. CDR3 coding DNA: TGTGCCAGCAGTCCTAGGGGCGCCAACACAGGTGAAAAACTGTTTTTT. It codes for CASSPRGANTGEKLFF.

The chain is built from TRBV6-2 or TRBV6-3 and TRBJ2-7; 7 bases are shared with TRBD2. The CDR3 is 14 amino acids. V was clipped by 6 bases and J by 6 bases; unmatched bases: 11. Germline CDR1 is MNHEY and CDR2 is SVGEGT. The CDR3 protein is CASRQPGLPVEQYF. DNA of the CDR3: TGTGCCAGCAGACAACCGGGACTACCTGTCGAGCAGTACTTC.

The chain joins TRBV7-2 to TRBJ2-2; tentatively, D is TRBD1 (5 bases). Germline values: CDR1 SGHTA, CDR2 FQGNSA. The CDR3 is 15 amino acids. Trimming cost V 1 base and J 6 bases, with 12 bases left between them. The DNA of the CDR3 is TGTGCCAGCAGCTTAGACAGGCCTACGGCCGGGGAGCTGTTTTTT. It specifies CASSLDRPTAGELFF.

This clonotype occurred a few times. CDR3 DNA: TGTGCCAGCGGGGGTAGCGGGATGTCCTACAATGAGCAGTTCTTC. It codes for CASGGSGMSYNEQFF. The chain has TRBV9 and TRBJ2-1, with TRBD2 identical over 8 bases. The CDR3 has 15 residues. Losses at the gene ends were 7 bases for V and 1 base for J; bases not matched to a gene: 7. In germline, CDR1 is SGDLS, CDR2 YYNGEE.

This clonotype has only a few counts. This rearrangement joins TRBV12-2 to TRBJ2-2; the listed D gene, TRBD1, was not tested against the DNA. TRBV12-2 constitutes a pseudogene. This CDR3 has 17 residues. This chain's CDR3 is CASRLAGTGNNTGELFF. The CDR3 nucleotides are TGTGCAAGTCGCTTAGCCGGGACAGGGAACAACACCGGGGAGCTGTTTTTT.

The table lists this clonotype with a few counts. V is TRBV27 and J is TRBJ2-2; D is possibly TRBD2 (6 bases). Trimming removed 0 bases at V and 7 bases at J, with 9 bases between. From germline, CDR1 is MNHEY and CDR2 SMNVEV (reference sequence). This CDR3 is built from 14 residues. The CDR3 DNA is TGTGCCAGCAGTTTATCGGAGGGGATCGGGGAGCTGTTTTTT. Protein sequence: CASSLSEGIGELFF.

The CDR3 here is CASSLASGDIDEQFF. The CDR3 nucleotides are TGCGCCAGCAGCCTTGCTAGCGGGGATATCGATGAGCAGTTCTTC. The genes are TRBV4-1 and TRBJ2-1; 9 bases are shared with TRBD2. The CDR3 length is 15 residues. Germline assignment: CDR1 MGHRA and CDR2 YSYEKL. V was clipped by 4 bases and J by 8 bases; unmatched bases: 9.

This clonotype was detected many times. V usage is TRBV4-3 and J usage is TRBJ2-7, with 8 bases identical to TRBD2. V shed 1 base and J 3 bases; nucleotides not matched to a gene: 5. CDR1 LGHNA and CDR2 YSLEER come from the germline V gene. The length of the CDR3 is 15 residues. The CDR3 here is CASSQVHTSGYEQYF. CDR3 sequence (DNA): TGCGCCAGCAGCCAAGTTCACACTAGCGGCTACGAGCAGTACTTC.